These 28 T cell receptor beta chains originate from one sample sequenced in a study of human T cells and chemical hapten exposure. Unfractionated whole blood served as the source for total RNA extraction. TCRdb redid the calling of the 5' RACE reads with MiXCR, one entry per CDR3 protein. Of 130,000 or so distinct CDR3 sequences in the sample, about 4.3% are singletons; the top ten hold more than 1.2%. The receptors stem from a female donor in good health.

At least ten counts were recorded for this clonotype. The rearrangement joins TRBV12-3 or TRBV12-4 to TRBJ1-3; D is undetermined. CDR3 length: 16 residues. V was clipped by 3 bases and J by 1 base, with 13 bases between them. The DNA of the CDR3 is TGTGCCAGCAGTTTCTCACTGCAAGATTCTGGAAACACCATATATTTT. It yields the protein CASSFSLQDSGNTIYF.

This clonotype was detected many times. Here the CDR3 reads CASSPLATTQETQYF. For the CDR3, the DNA is TGTGCCAGCAGTCCTCTAGCGACCACTCAAGAGACCCAGTACTTC. The genes are TRBV28 and TRBJ2-5; D may be TRBD2 (6 bases). The V end lost 5 bases, the J end lost 2 bases, and 15 bases lay between the germline ends. Per germline, CDR1 MDHEN and CDR2 SYDVKM. The CDR3 sequence is 15 residues long. Complete variable domain (other parts from reference TRBV28 and TRBJ2-5): DVKVTQSSRYLVKRTGEKVFLECVQDMDHENMFWYRQDPGLGLRLIYFSYDVKMKEKGDIPEGYSVSREKKERFSLILESASTNQTSMYLCASSPLATTQETQYFGPGTRLLVL.

Only a few counts were recorded for this clonotype. The rearrangement joins TRBV6-1 to TRBJ2-2, with unresolved D. Trimming removed 2 bases from V and 7 bases from J, with 14 bases in between. The length of the CDR3 is 15 residues. Germline CDR1 reads MNHNS; CDR2 reads SASEGT. The CDR3 loop is CASSELGVGVGELFF. The CDR3 coding sequence is TGTGCCAGCAGTGAATTAGGTGTCGGCGTCGGGGAGCTGTTTTTT.

This clonotype came up many times. CDR3 in amino acids: CASSADRGPGELFF. CDR3 nucleotide sequence: TGTGCCAGCAGCGCGGACAGGGGACCCGGGGAGCTGTTTTTT. V and J are TRBV5-4 and TRBJ2-2; TRBD1 matches 9 bases. V lost 4 bases and J lost 6; bases outside the gene matches: 4. CDR1 and CDR2 from the germline V gene are SGHNT and YYREEE (reference sequence). The CDR3 spans 14 residues. Variable domain in full (rest from reference TRBV5-4 and TRBJ2-2): ETGVTQSPTHLIKTRGQQVTLRCSSQSGHNTVSWYQQALGQGPQFIFQYYREEENGRGNFPPRFSGLQFPNYSSELNVNALELDDSALYLCASSADRGPGELFFGEGSRLTVL.

There are many counts of this clonotype. The J gene is TRBJ2-1, the V gene TRBV29-1; 10 positions agree with TRBD1. The J segment lost 6 bases and the V segment lost 7 bases, leaving 9 bases of the junction unmatched. The CDR3 has 14 residues. Germline CDR1 and CDR2: SQVTM and ANQGSEA. The CDR3 here is CSASSWTGGNEQFF. Written as DNA, the CDR3 is TGCAGCGCTTCCTCATGGACAGGGGGCAATGAGCAGTTCTTC.

Many counts were recorded for this clonotype. This chain connects TRBV27 to TRBJ1-1, with D perhaps TRBD1 (6 bases). V lost 3 bases to trimming and J lost 6 bases, with 17 bases between them. The CDR3 length is 15 residues. Germline V gives CDR1 MNHEY, CDR2 SMNVEV (reference sequence). The DNA for the CDR3 is TGTGCCAGCAGTTTTATGACGGGGGCTTATGCTGAAGCTTTCTTT. Residues: CASSFMTGAYAEAFF.

V usage is TRBV7-6 and J usage is TRBJ1-1; maybe TRBD1 (5 bases). V was clipped by 6 bases and J by 1 base, with 9 bases between them. The length of the CDR3 is 13 residues. CDR1 is SGHVS, CDR2 FNYEAQ, per germline. For the CDR3, the DNA is TGTGCCAGCAGTGGTGGGGGGAACACTGAAGCTTTCTTT. It translates to CASSGGGNTEAFF.

The chain uses TRBV7-2 and TRBJ1-4; D remains unclear. Trimming left V 5 bases short and J 2 bases short, with 12 bases between. In germline, CDR1 is SGHTA, CDR2 FQGNSA. This CDR3 contains 15 residues. CDR3 bases: TGTGCCAGCAGCCTTCACAGAGGGACTAATGAAAAACTGTTTTTT. It yields the protein CASSLHRGTNEKLFF.

At least ten counts were recorded for this clonotype. The V gene is TRBV20-1, the J gene TRBJ1-5; 7 bases align to TRBD1. CDR3 length equals 15 residues. The V segment lost 0 bases and the J segment 3 bases; nucleotides outside the gene matches: 5. Germline V CDR1 and CDR2: DFQATT, SNEGSKA (reference sequence). CDR3 residues: CSAREAGGVNQPQHF. For the CDR3, the DNA is TGCAGTGCTAGAGAGGCAGGGGGGGTCAATCAGCCCCAGCATTTT.

This clonotype showed up many times. This rearrangement joins TRBV19 to TRBJ2-2; perhaps TRBD1 as D (5 bases). Trimming stripped 2 bases from V and 0 bases from J, with 10 bases between. This CDR3 has 16 amino acids. The germline gives CDR1 LNHDA, CDR2 SQIVND (reference sequence). Here the CDR3 reads CASSILQVTNTGELFF. The CDR3 region has the DNA TGTGCCAGTAGTATATTACAGGTTACGAACACCGGGGAGCTGTTTTTT.

V is TRBV12-3 or TRBV12-4 and J is TRBJ1-2; maybe TRBD1 (6 bases). The V gene lost 5 bases and the J gene lost 2 bases, with 15 bases spanning the gap. The CDR3 has 15 amino acids. The CDR3 sequence is CASSETPGTNYGYTF. The CDR3 nucleotides read TGTGCCAGCAGTGAAACGCCCGGGACAAACTATGGCTACACCTTC.

In this sample, this clonotype turned up a few times. The chain uses TRBV12-3 or TRBV12-4 and TRBJ1-1; unclear D gene. The CDR3 covers 12 residues. Deletions cut 6 bases from V and 3 bases from J, with 8 bases between. CDR3 nucleotides: TGTGCCAGCAGCCCCCCCTACACTGAAGCTTTCTTT. Translation: CASSPPYTEAFF.

The table lists this clonotype with many counts. CDR3 sequence (DNA): TGTGCCAGCAGCTTATGGGGCCCGGAGACCCAGTACTTC. Amino acids: CASSLWGPETQYF. V gene TRBV11-2 combines with J gene TRBJ2-5, with a tentative D call TRBD1 (5 bases). CDR1 is SGHAT and CDR2 is FQNNGV in the germline V gene. The CDR3 length is 13 residues. V was cut by 2 bases and J by 5 bases, with 9 bases left in between.

This clonotype was counted at least ten times. The rearrangement links TRBV7-2 to TRBJ1-6, with 9 bases identical to TRBD1. CDR3 length equals 15 residues. Germline lookup yields CDR1 SGHTA and CDR2 FQGNSA. Unmatched junction bases numbered 6, after V lost 5 bases and J lost 7 bases. CDR3 loop: CASSPWTGANSPLHF. The CDR3 nucleotides are TGTGCCAGCAGCCCTTGGACAGGGGCGAATTCACCCCTCCACTTT.

This clonotype was observed many times. This chain connects TRBV9 to TRBJ1-1; 7 nucleotides align to TRBD1. The CDR3 sequence is 13 residues long. Looked up from germline, CDR1 is SGDLS and CDR2 is YYNGEE. J gave up 10 bases and V 4 bases, and 10 bases lay outside the gene matches. This CDR3 reads CASSWTGDTLAFF. The CDR3 bases are TGTGCCAGCAGCTGGACAGGAGACACATTAGCTTTCTTT.

This clonotype was recorded many times. The rearrangement links TRBV5-1 to TRBJ1-1; D may be TRBD1 (5 bases). Trimming pared 3 bases from V and 5 bases from J, leaving 14 bases between. The CDR3 covers 14 residues. The germline gives CDR1 SGHRS, CDR2 YFSETQ. The CDR3 reads CASSSSGGWTEAFF. The CDR3 nucleotides read TGCGCCAGCAGCTCTTCTGGGGGGTGGACTGAAGCTTTCTTT.

This clonotype was observed a handful of times. The chain couples TRBV19 to TRBJ2-1; no clear D. The CDR3 extends over 11 amino acids. Germline loops: CDR1 LNHDA, CDR2 SQIVND (reference sequence). Trimming removed 4 bases from V and 5 bases from J, with 3 bases in between. The CDR3 here is CASSRNNEQFF. CDR3 in DNA: TGTGCCAGTAGTAGAAACAATGAGCAGTTCTTC.

This clonotype appeared many times. The chain combines TRBV28 with TRBJ1-3; D remains unclear. The CDR3 is made up of 20 amino acids. The V gene lost 8 bases and the J gene lost 7 bases, with 36 bases spanning the gap. The germline gives CDR1 MDHEN, CDR2 SYDVKM. The CDR3 sequence is CASGASRARTPTTDRNTIYF. The CDR3, as DNA: TGTGCCAGCGGAGCGAGTAGGGCCCGGACCCCCACCACGGATAGGAACACCATATATTTT.

The table lists this clonotype with a few counts. The chain is built from TRBV6-1 and TRBJ1-2; 7 bases map to TRBD1. This CDR3 contains 14 residues. Unmatched junction bases numbered 9, after V lost 6 bases and J lost 5 bases. Per germline, CDR1 MNHNS and CDR2 SASEGT. The CDR3 DNA follows: TGTGCCAGCAGGACCACAGGGGCAGGGTATGGCTACACCTTC. Protein sequence: CASRTTGAGYGYTF.

This clonotype was detected many times. The chain links TRBV29-1 to TRBJ2-7; maybe TRBD1 (6 bases). The CDR3 has 14 amino acids. V dropped 0 bases and J dropped 4 bases, with 13 bases sitting between them. The germline V gene has CDR1 SQVTM and CDR2 ANQGSEA. The CDR3, as DNA: TGCAGCGTTGAAGATCTTGGGACACCGTACGAGCAGTACTTC. This gives the protein CSVEDLGTPYEQYF.

This clonotype was counted ten times or more. The chain combines TRBV7-2 with TRBJ2-1, with D perhaps TRBD1 or TRBD2 (5 bases each). Germline V lookup: CDR1 SGHTA, CDR2 FQGNSA. The CDR3 runs 14 residues. V shed 2 bases and J shed 7 bases, with 12 bases lying between them. The DNA of the CDR3 is TGTGCCAGCAGCTTACAGGGCACTAGTAATGAGCAGTTCTTC. It encodes CASSLQGTSNEQFF.

This clonotype was recorded at least ten times. The V call is TRBV7-2, the J call TRBJ1-2; 7 bases are a match to TRBD1. This CDR3 is 16 amino acids long. The trim removed 5 bases at V and 1 base at J, leaving 10 bases unmatched. CDR1 is SGHTA, CDR2 FQGNSA, per germline. The CDR3 spells CASSPKGQKLNYGYTF. The CDR3 DNA follows: TGTGCCAGCAGCCCGAAGGGACAGAAGCTTAACTATGGCTACACCTTC.

This clonotype was seen repeatedly, ten times or more. The genes are TRBV3-1 and TRBJ1-2; 9 positions agree with TRBD1. The CDR3 consists of 15 residues. Germline V gene data show CDR1 as LGHDT and CDR2 as YNNKEL (reference sequence). The junction had 7 bases not matched to a gene; V was cut back by 3 bases and J by 5 bases. The CDR3 region has the DNA TGTGCCAGCAGCCACCCTGGGGACAGGGTATATGGCTACACCTTC. This encodes CASSHPGDRVYGYTF.

This clonotype has at least ten counts. J is TRBJ2-1 and V is TRBV5-1; D is uncertain. Trimming took off 4 bases at V and 0 bases at J, with 11 bases between the two ends. The CDR3 extends over 15 amino acids. CDR1 and CDR2 from the germline V gene are SGHRS and YFSETQ. CDR3 nucleotides: TGCGCCAGCAGCGCGGAATTAAGCTCCTACAATGAGCAGTTCTTC. It translates to CASSAELSSYNEQFF.

V is TRBV12-3 or TRBV12-4 and J is TRBJ1-6, with 8 bases lining up with TRBD1. The J segment lost 7 bases and the V segment lost 6 bases, leaving 8 bases of the junction unmatched. CDR3 length equals 15 residues. The CDR3 sequence is CASSPSGGRNSPLHF. CDR3 DNA sequence: TGTGCCAGCAGCCCGTCAGGGGGCAGAAATTCACCCCTCCACTTT.

The sample holds a few counts of this clonotype. The chain is built from TRBV4-3 and TRBJ1-6; D is uncertain. Between the trimmed V and J ends, which lost 0 bases and 13 bases, there was a span of 13 bases. Germline-derived CDR1 and CDR2 are LGHNA and YSLEER. The CDR3 runs to 14 residues. CDR3 in DNA: TGCGCCAGCAGCCAAGATTATACAGACCGTCCCCTCCACTTT. Encoded protein: CASSQDYTDRPLHF.

Concerning this clonotype itself: This may stem from a read error, because a much larger clone lies one nucleotide away. This sequence joins TRBV3-1 and TRBJ2-7; the match to TRBD2 covers 9 bases. The CDR3 contains 16 residues. The germline V gene has CDR1 LGHDT and CDR2 YNNKEL (reference sequence). Trimming took 4 bases from V and 5 from J; bases not matched to a gene: 12. CDR3 nucleotide sequence: TGTGCCAGCAGCCGAAGTAGCGGGGGTCTTAACGACGAGCAGTACTTC. Encoded protein: CASSRSSGGLNDEQYF.

This clonotype was counted at least ten times. This rearrangement joins TRBV2 to TRBJ2-2; TRBD2 agrees at 7 bases. Trimming took 3 bases from V and 6 from J; bases not matched to a gene: 4. Germline-derived CDR1 and CDR2 are SNHLY and FYNNEI. The CDR3 covers 14 residues. CDR3 in DNA: TGTGCCAGCAGTGATCTTGGGGGGGCCGGGGAGCTGTTTTTT. Its protein is CASSDLGGAGELFF. The full variable domain, in which reference TRBV2 and TRBJ2-2 provide the parts outside the CDR3, is EPEVTQTPSHQVTQMGQEVILRCVPISNHLYFYWYRQILGQKVEFLVSFYNNEISEKSEIFDDQFSVERPDGSNFTLKIRSTKLEDSAMYFCASSDLGGAGELFFGEGSRLTVL.